This TCR beta chain is from a study of cytomegalovirus exposure and HLA in healthy donors. Overall study findings and caveats: Later analysis identified 16,951 TCR beta sequences associated with HLA alleles, using a false discovery rate threshold of 0.05.

Points on this clone: The antigen is not known.

PCR amplification relied on 60 Vbeta primers (plus 13 Jbeta primers). Produced via immunoSEQ multiplex PCR; TCRdb's table is partial and in-frame only. The sample has under 150,000 clones; over 65% are singletons. The junction had 11 bases not matched to a gene; V was cut back by 8 bases and J by 1 base. This CDR3 comprises 15 residues. Germline V lookup: CDR1 SNHLY, CDR2 FYNNEI. What was sequenced was PBMCs. The sequence was collected from a male donor in good health and CMV-seronegative. The V and J genes are TRBV2 and TRBJ2-7; TRBD1 aligns across 7 bases. CDR3 loop: CASGPGTESSYEQYF. CDR3 sequence (DNA): TGTGCCAGCGGACCCGGGACAGAATCTTCCTACGAGCAGTACTTC. Combining the CDR3 with reference TRBV2 and TRBJ2-7 gives the whole variable domain EPEVTQTPSHQVTQMGQEVILRCVPISNHLYFYWYRQILGQKVEFLVSFYNNEISEKSEIFDDQFSVERPDGSNFTLKIRSTKLEDSAMYFCASGPGTESSYEQYFGPGTRLTVT.